One and the same sample provided the 29 T cell receptor beta chains below, sequenced in a study of blood T cells in healthy people across ages. Using a J-beta primer mix together with a sample-barcoded 5' primer, a second PCR was run for about 6 to 11 cycles. TCRdb fed the 5' RACE reads into MiXCR, producing one record per CDR3 protein. This sample yields around 520,000 distinct CDR3 sequences, of which about 29% are seen a single time; approximately 3.5% belongs to the top ten. The data also belong to a second study, concerning T cells of mothers and their children.

Sequencing input: blood. The receptors were gathered from a boy between 2 and 15 years old in good health.

The DNA for the CDR3 is TGCAGTGCTAGTGCAGGGGAAGGGGTACGGGACTCTCCGTACGAGCAGTACTTC. Amino acid sequence: CSASAGEGVRDSPYEQYF. V gene TRBV20-1 combines with J gene TRBJ2-7, with D perhaps TRBD1 or TRBD2 (6 bases each). This CDR3 region has 18 residues. The germline V and J ends were trimmed by 3 bases and 4 bases, with 28 bases remaining between them. CDR1 and CDR2 (germline): DFQATT, SNEGSKA (reference sequence).

This clonotype has at least ten counts. This rearrangement joins TRBV4-3 to TRBJ2-7; D possibly corresponds to TRBD1 (5 bases). CDR3 length: 15 amino acids. V lost 5 bases to trimming and J lost 3 bases, with 17 bases between them. Germline assignment: CDR1 LGHNA and CDR2 YSLEER. CDR3 DNA sequence: TGCGCCAGCAGCTATCACTTCCCCGGACACTACGAGCAGTACTTC. Translation gives CASSYHFPGHYEQYF.

The V call is TRBV25-1, the J call TRBJ2-7; D is unclear. V lost 4 bases and J 3 bases, leaving 13 bases between the germline ends. Germline V gives CDR1 MGHDK, CDR2 SYGVNS. CDR3 length: 14 residues. CDR3 nucleotide sequence: TGTGCCAGCAGTGCCGACCTATTCAACTACGAGCAGTACTTC. This sequence encodes CASSADLFNYEQYF.

This clonotype showed up just once. The rearrangement uses TRBV27 and TRBJ1-2, with no clear D. The CDR3 spans 17 residues. Trimming removed 0 bases at V and 1 base at J, with 15 bases between. Per germline, CDR1 MNHEY and CDR2 SMNVEV (reference sequence). The CDR3: CASSLSTAGLGNYGYTF. The CDR3 coding sequence is TGTGCCAGCAGTTTATCGACGGCAGGCTTGGGTAACTATGGCTACACCTTC.

In this sample, this clonotype turned up a few times. The V and J genes are TRBV20-1 and TRBJ2-5; TRBD1 might be the D (5 bases). Germline CDR1 reads DFQATT; CDR2 reads SNEGSKA (reference sequence). This CDR3 region has 15 residues. V gave up 3 bases and J gave up 5 bases, with 19 bases separating them. CDR3 sequence (DNA): TGCAGTGCTAGGATTTTTGGGGCTATGGGGGAGACCCAGTACTTC. Its translation: CSARIFGAMGETQYF.

This clonotype was counted between two and nine times. The chain combines TRBV6-5 with TRBJ2-2; no definite D call. V was trimmed by 7 bases and J by 1 base, leaving 4 bases between them. CDR1 is MNHEY and CDR2 is SVGAGI in the germline V gene. This CDR3 spans 12 amino acids. CDR3 coding DNA: TGTGCCAGCACCATGAACACCGGGGAGCTGTTTTTT. It is translated as CASTMNTGELFF.

V and J are TRBV15 and TRBJ2-5, with 10 nucleotides matching TRBD1. V gave up 4 bases and J gave up 2 bases; unmatched junction bases: 7. Per the germline V gene, CDR1 is LNHNV and CDR2 is YYDKDF (reference sequence). The CDR3 is made up of 16 amino acids. In nucleotides, the CDR3 is TGTGCCACCAGCACCCTAACGGGACAGGGGCAAGAGACCCAGTACTTC. Translation: CATSTLTGQGQETQYF.

This chain links TRBV20-1 with TRBJ2-5; 14 bases fit TRBD2. With the DNA end fitting TRBJ2-7 better, the J assignment may be wrong. CDR1 DFQATT and CDR2 SNEGSKA come from the germline V gene (reference sequence). This CDR3 contains 17 residues. CDR3: CSAPIPGLAGGPYEQYF. Here the CDR3 DNA reads TGCAGTGCCCCAATTCCTGGACTAGCGGGGGGTCCCTACGAGCAGTACTTC.

Only a few counts were recorded for this clonotype. At one end, the junction sequence differs from germline, possibly due to a read error. The rearrangement joins TRBV6-1 to TRBJ2-2; D is possibly TRBD2 (6 bases). This CDR3 is 12 amino acids long. Germline lookup yields CDR1 MNHNS and CDR2 SASEGT. CDR3 amino acids: CASVRGTGGLFF. CDR3 sequence (DNA): TGTGCCAGCGTAAGGGGAACCGGGGGGCTGTTTTTT.

The V and J genes are TRBV5-6 and TRBJ2-7; no clear D. Germline CDR1 is SGHDT and CDR2 is YYEEEE. The V gene lost 7 bases and the J gene lost 5 bases, with 13 bases spanning the gap. CDR3 size: 12 residues. Written as DNA, the CDR3 is TGTGCCAGCCGCCGGGCTGGGAACGAGCAGTACTTC. Amino acid sequence: CASRRAGNEQYF.

This clonotype has more than one count but fewer than ten. The chain uses TRBV20-1 and TRBJ1-1; no firm D call. Germline V lookup: CDR1 DFQATT, CDR2 SNEGSKA (reference sequence). Trimming pared 6 bases from V and 3 bases from J, leaving 14 bases between. The CDR3 covers 13 residues. The CDR3 loop is CSAPKFLDTEAFF. CDR3 sequence (DNA): TGCAGTGCCCCAAAATTTCTTGACACTGAAGCTTTCTTT.

Here the CDR3 reads CAMSGGDYETQYF. Written as DNA, the CDR3 is TGTGCCATGAGCGGGGGGGATTACGAGACCCAGTACTTC. The J gene is TRBJ2-5, the V gene TRBV10-3; TRBD2 aligns across 10 bases. Germline CDR1 ENHRY, CDR2 SYGVKD. The CDR3 runs to 13 residues. The junction had 6 bases not matched to a gene; V was cut back by 9 bases and J by 5 bases.

This clonotype was seen only a few times. V is TRBV7-9 and J is TRBJ1-1; 9 bases agree with TRBD1. V shed 5 bases, J shed 3 bases, and the junction held 7 bases outside the gene matches. Germline-derived CDR1 and CDR2 are SEHNR and FQNEAQ (reference sequence). This CDR3 is 15 amino acids long. The CDR3 region is CASSPLWDRDTEAFF. The CDR3 coding sequence is TGTGCCAGCAGCCCCCTGTGGGACAGGGACACTGAAGCTTTCTTT.

A few counts support this clonotype. The chain has TRBV2 and TRBJ1-1; TRBD1 is a possible D gene (5 bases). The CDR3 spans 13 residues. Trimming took off 8 bases at V and 5 bases at J, with 15 bases between the two ends. CDR1 is SNHLY, CDR2 FYNNEI, per germline. The CDR3 DNA sequence: TGTGCCAGCGAAGAAACGGAGGGGACTGAAGCTTTCTTT. It specifies CASEETEGTEAFF.

The genes are TRBV20-1 and TRBJ1-4; no clear D. The CDR3 extends over 13 amino acids. Trimming stripped 3 bases from V and 8 bases from J, with 13 bases between. Germline CDR1 is DFQATT and CDR2 is SNEGSKA (reference sequence). The CDR3 protein is CSASREAGEKLFF. CDR3 sequence (DNA): TGCAGTGCTAGCCGCGAAGCGGGGGAAAAACTGTTTTTT.

The chain is built from TRBV7-9 and TRBJ2-1; unclear D gene. The J call may be faulty, since TRBJ2-7 better matches the DNA end. This CDR3 has 14 residues. Germline V gives CDR1 SEHNR, CDR2 FQNEAQ (reference sequence). The CDR3 sequence is CASSFTPTDYEQYF. The CDR3 DNA follows: TGTGCCAGCAGCTTCACCCCTACCGACTACGAGCAGTACTTC.

This rearrangement joins TRBV29-1 to TRBJ2-6; D might be TRBD2 (5 bases). Trimming removed 3 bases from V and 2 bases from J, with 5 bases in between. Germline CDR1 SQVTM, CDR2 ANQGSEA. This CDR3 has 13 residues. CDR3 residues: CSVDGAGANVLTF. The CDR3 coding sequence is TGCAGCGTTGACGGGGCTGGGGCCAACGTCCTGACTTTC.

This clonotype occurred a few times. The rearrangement joins TRBV6-5 to TRBJ2-7, with 10 bases aligning to TRBD2. The germline gives CDR1 MNHEY, CDR2 SVGAGI. V lost 2 bases to trimming and J lost 6 bases; unmatched junction nucleotides: 7. This CDR3 is 15 amino acids long. As DNA, the CDR3 is TGTGCCAGCAGTTACGGACCGGGACTAGCGACCGAGCAGTACTTC. It specifies CASSYGPGLATEQYF.

This clonotype was counted ten times or more. The junction does not match germline at one end; this may be a read error. The rearrangement uses TRBV5-1 and TRBJ2-7, with 11 bases identical to TRBD1. The length of the CDR3 is 14 residues. Germline V CDR1 and CDR2: SGHRS, YFSETQ. The CDR3 here is CASSLGQGDYEQYF. CDR3 in DNA: TGTGCCAGCAGCTTGGGACAGGGGGACTACGAGCAGTACTTC. The full variable domain, with the rest looked up from reference TRBV5-1 and TRBJ2-7, is KAGVTQTPRYLIKTRGQQVTLSCSPISGHRSVSWYQQTPGQGLQFLFEYFSETQRNKGNFPGRFSGRQFSNSRSEMNVSTLELGDSALYLCASSLGQGDYEQYFGPGTRLTVT.

This clonotype has a count of ten or more. CDR3 amino acids: CSARSGTGLYEQYF. The CDR3 region has the DNA TGCAGTGCTCGATCCGGGACAGGTCTCTACGAGCAGTACTTC. The J gene is TRBJ2-7, the V gene TRBV20-1, with 8 bases fitting TRBD1. This CDR3 has 14 residues. Germline V CDR1 and CDR2: DFQATT, SNEGSKA (reference sequence). The trim removed 5 bases at V and 3 bases at J, leaving 9 bases unmatched.

The chain has TRBV3-1 and TRBJ2-3; tentative D call: TRBD1 (6 bases). The germline CDR1 and CDR2 sequences are LGHDT and YNNKEL (reference sequence). V lost 0 bases to trimming and J lost 8 bases, with 39 bases between them. This CDR3 spans 23 amino acids. In nucleotides, the CDR3 is TGTGCCAGCAGCCAAGAAGCGATCCTAGCTTGGGGACCTACAGGGAAGTGCTTGTTTACGCAGTATTTT. Translation gives CASSQEAILAWGPTGKCLFTQYF.

The V call is TRBV19, the J call TRBJ2-5; 7 nucleotides agree with TRBD1. The CDR3 contains 16 residues. V was clipped by 6 bases and J by 1 base; unmatched bases: 11. Germline V gives CDR1 LNHDA, CDR2 SQIVND (reference sequence). The CDR3 protein is CASSSGRGIFQETQYF. CDR3 nucleotide sequence: TGTGCCAGTAGCTCGGGCAGGGGGATCTTCCAAGAGACCCAGTACTTC.

The sample holds a few counts of this clonotype. The CDR3 is CASLGTGTETQYF. The CDR3 DNA reads as TGTGCCAGCCTTGGGACAGGGACGGAGACCCAGTACTTC. This chain uses TRBV18 with TRBJ2-5, with TRBD1 identical over 9 bases. V trimming: 8 bases; J trimming: 5 bases; junction bases outside the gene matches: 6. Germline CDR1 is KGHSH and CDR2 is LQKENI. CDR3 length: 13 amino acids.

This clonotype was counted at least ten times. The rearrangement joins TRBV6-5 to TRBJ2-5; possible D gene TRBD1, 6 bases. CDR3 length: 14 amino acids. The V gene lost 4 bases and the J gene lost 9 bases, with 18 bases spanning the gap. From germline, CDR1 is MNHEY and CDR2 SVGAGI. CDR3 protein: CASSSGRVSGAQYF. The CDR3 DNA reads TGTGCCAGCAGTTCGGGACGGGTTTCAGGGGCCCAGTACTTC.

This clonotype was seen more than once but under ten times. This chain joins TRBV18 and TRBJ1-4, with TRBD1 as a possible D gene (6 bases). This CDR3 comprises 15 residues. Per the germline V gene, CDR1 is KGHSH and CDR2 is LQKENI. Deletions cut 1 base from V and 4 bases from J, with 10 bases between. The DNA of the CDR3 is TGTGCCAGCTCACCACGACAGGATAGTAATGAAAAACTGTTTTTT. Its translation is CASSPRQDSNEKLFF. Looking up the rest from reference TRBV18 and TRBJ1-4 gives the full variable domain: NAGVMQNPRHLVRRRGQEARLRCSPMKGHSHVYWYRQLPEEGLKFMVYLQKENIIDESGMPKERFSAEFPKEGPSILRIQQVVRGDSAAYFCASSPRQDSNEKLFFGSGTQLSVL.

The table lists this clonotype with a few counts. The chain couples TRBV19 to TRBJ2-1, with TRBD2 identical over 9 bases. From germline, CDR1 is LNHDA and CDR2 SQIVND (reference sequence). This CDR3 has 15 amino acids. Trimming removed 4 bases from V and 10 bases from J; junction bases left unmatched: 11. CDR3 loop: CASSTTSREGDEQFF. In DNA form, the CDR3 reads TGTGCCAGTAGTACCACTTCGCGGGAGGGCGACGAGCAGTTCTTC.

This clonotype was seen a few times. This chain uses TRBV28 with TRBJ2-6; D is uncertain. The CDR3 spans 15 residues. CDR1 is MDHEN and CDR2 is SYDVKM in the germline V gene. V lost 3 bases, J lost 0 bases, and 6 bases lay in between. The CDR3 DNA reads TGTGCCAGCAGTTTTGGCAGCTCTGGGGCCAACGTCCTGACTTTC. Its translation is CASSFGSSGANVLTF.

This clonotype has only a few counts. The CDR3 sequence is CSARKGLAGDYNEQFF. The DNA for the CDR3 is TGCAGTGCTAGAAAGGGACTAGCGGGGGACTACAATGAGCAGTTCTTC. The V gene is TRBV20-1, the J gene TRBJ2-5; TRBD2 agrees at 14 bases. TRBJ2-1 explains the end of the DNA better; the J call may be wrong. The germline V gene has CDR1 DFQATT and CDR2 SNEGSKA (reference sequence). The CDR3 length is 16 residues.

The gene calls are TRBV19 and TRBJ2-7, with D tentatively TRBD2 (5 bases). The closer fit of TRBJ2-1 to the DNA end suggests the J call may be wrong. The length of the CDR3 is 14 residues. CDR1 and CDR2 from the germline V gene are LNHDA and SQIVND (reference sequence). DNA for the CDR3: TGTGCCAGTAGTATCCCGGGAAAGAGGTATGAGCAGTTCTTC. Amino acid sequence: CASSIPGKRYEQFF.